The 28 T cell receptor beta chains in this list originate from one sample, sequenced in a study of OX40 agonist ivuxolimab in advanced cancers. TCRdb keeps only in-frame clones here, not all; method: immunoSEQ multiplex PCR. The sample contains some 80,000 clones, approximately 94% of which appear only once. Sequencing was performed on CD4+ or CD8+ T cells sorted from blood, taken in a trial of the OX40 agonist ivuxolimab. Receptor source: an adult with an advanced solid tumor such as melanoma, head and neck, liver or kidney cancer.

This chain links TRBV11-3 with TRBJ2-1, with D hard to call. The CDR3 totals 13 residues. CDR1 is SGHNT and CDR2 is YENEEA in the germline V gene. V lost 5 bases and J 7 bases, leaving 12 bases between the germline ends. The chain's CDR3 is CASSPPGPNEQFF. Written as DNA, the CDR3 is TGTGCCAGCAGCCCACCCGGGCCGAATGAGCAGTTCTTC.

The J gene is TRBJ2-5, the V gene TRBV18; D might be TRBD2 (5 bases). V gave up 3 bases and J gave up 0 bases, with 11 bases separating them. CDR3 size: 15 residues. Germline-derived CDR1 and CDR2 are KGHSH and LQKENI. CDR3 bases: TGTGCCAGCTCACCGACGCGGCGGGACCAAGAGACCCAGTACTTC. It specifies CASSPTRRDQETQYF.

This rearrangement joins TRBV6-5 to TRBJ2-7; D remains unclear. Germline values: CDR1 MNHEY, CDR2 SVGAGI. V dropped 7 bases and J dropped 3 bases, with 16 bases sitting between them. The CDR3 length is 14 residues. The DNA of the CDR3 is TGTGCCAGCAAATTAAGGCGGTCCCACTACGAGCAGTACTTC. Protein sequence: CASKLRRSHYEQYF.

V is TRBV29-1 and J is TRBJ2-3; no reliable D call. Trimming cost V 3 bases and J 6 bases, with 4 bases left between them. This CDR3 has 10 residues. Germline V gene sequence: CDR1 SQVTM, CDR2 ANQGSEA. The CDR3 spells CSVDGDTQYF. The CDR3 DNA reads TGCAGCGTTGACGGTGATACGCAGTATTTT.

A single count supports this clone. The gene calls are TRBV18 and TRBJ2-4, with D tentatively TRBD1 (6 bases). V was trimmed by 1 base and J by 0 bases, leaving 13 bases between them. Germline V gene data show CDR1 as KGHSH and CDR2 as LQKENI. The CDR3 extends over 17 amino acids. CDR3 protein: CASSPRARGVAKNIQYF. Here the CDR3 DNA reads TGTGCCAGCTCACCACGGGCCAGGGGAGTAGCCAAAAACATTCAGTACTTC.

This chain connects TRBV11-2 to TRBJ2-7, with 7 positions matching TRBD1. The CDR3 consists of 15 residues. V was pared by 0 bases and J by 5 bases, with 7 bases of the junction left unmatched. Germline values: CDR1 SGHAT, CDR2 FQNNGV. The CDR3 DNA reads TGTGCCAGCAGCTTAGATCCTACAGGGGTCAACGAGCAGTACTTC. This codes for CASSLDPTGVNEQYF. The full variable domain, with the rest looked up from reference TRBV11-2 and TRBJ2-7, is EAGVAQSPRYKIIEKRQSVAFWCNPISGHATLYWYQQILGQGPKLLIQFQNNGVVDDSQLPKDRFSAERLKGVDSTLKIQPAKLEDSAVYLCASSLDPTGVNEQYFGPGTRLTVT.

V and J are TRBV7-2 and TRBJ2-2; D may correspond to TRBD1 or TRBD2 (5 bases each). Trimming left V 1 base short and J 2 bases short, with 11 bases between. CDR3 length: 16 amino acids. Germline-derived CDR1 and CDR2 are SGHTA and FQGNSA. The CDR3 sequence: CASSLGDHINTGELFF. CDR3 nucleotide sequence: TGTGCCAGCAGCTTAGGGGACCATATTAACACCGGGGAGCTGTTTTTT.

The chain joins TRBV19 to TRBJ1-5; maybe TRBD1 (6 bases). The V gene lost 1 base and the J gene lost 7 bases, with 11 bases spanning the gap. CDR3 length: 14 residues. Germline V CDR1 and CDR2: LNHDA, SQIVND (reference sequence). Here the CDR3 reads CASSIGPGTQPQHF. CDR3 coding DNA: TGTGCCAGTAGTATAGGCCCCGGGACACAGCCCCAGCATTTT.

The J gene is TRBJ1-4, the V gene TRBV7-9; D is unresolved. This CDR3 has 11 residues. Germline values: CDR1 SEHNR, CDR2 FQNEAQ (reference sequence). The V gene lost 2 bases and the J gene lost 8 bases, with 3 bases spanning the gap. CDR3 nucleotide sequence: TGTGCCAGCAGCTTAAACGAAAAACTGTTTTTT. Its translation is CASSLNEKLFF.

Points on this clone: Different DNA sequences within this sample yield the same CDR3. V is TRBV7-3 and J is TRBJ2-1; TRBD2 matches 13 bases. The trim removed 6 bases at V and 5 bases at J, leaving 4 bases unmatched. Germline V CDR1 and CDR2: SGHTA, FQGTGA. CDR3 length equals 15 residues. The CDR3 DNA reads TGTGCCAGCAGTTCCGGGACTAGCGGGAACAATGAGCAGTTCTTC. Residues: CASSSGTSGNNEQFF.

The chain uses TRBV6-5 and TRBJ1-1; the D gene is possibly TRBD1 (5 bases). Trimming took off 8 bases at V and 8 bases at J, with 21 bases between the two ends. Germline V lookup: CDR1 MNHEY, CDR2 SVGAGI. The CDR3 has 14 residues. The CDR3 sequence is CASSLDRTHPEAFF. DNA of the CDR3: TGTGCCAGCTCCCTCGACAGAACCCACCCCGAAGCTTTCTTT.

This chain uses TRBV19 with TRBJ2-1, with 8 positions matching TRBD2. V lost 4 bases, J lost 1 base, and 9 bases stayed unmatched. CDR3 length equals 17 residues. The germline CDR1 and CDR2 sequences are LNHDA and SQIVND (reference sequence). CDR3: CASSRISSGSSYNEQFF. CDR3 bases: TGTGCCAGTAGTAGGATATCGAGCGGGAGTTCCTACAATGAGCAGTTCTTC.

This sequence joins TRBV19 and TRBJ2-3; D gene unclear. The germline gives CDR1 LNHDA, CDR2 SQIVND (reference sequence). V gave up 4 bases and J gave up 9 bases, with 11 bases separating them. This CDR3 contains 12 residues. CDR3 residues: CASSTDRPTQYF. In nucleotides, the CDR3 is TGTGCCAGTAGTACCGACCGACCCACGCAGTATTTT.

This clone was detected once. This chain connects TRBV18 to TRBJ2-2, with D perhaps TRBD2 (5 bases). The CDR3 is 16 amino acids. Trimming took off 6 bases at V and 1 base at J, with 15 bases between the two ends. Germline CDR1 and CDR2: KGHSH and LQKENI. CDR3 residues: CASSLIEGGNTGELFF. The CDR3, as DNA: TGTGCCAGCTCTCTAATCGAGGGCGGGAACACCGGGGAGCTGTTTTTT.

This chain connects TRBV5-1 to TRBJ2-5; TRBD1 agrees at 8 bases. The ends lost 0 bases at V and 5 bases at J; junction bases unmatched: 3. Germline CDR1 reads SGHRS; CDR2 reads YFSETQ. This CDR3 spans 14 amino acids. CDR3 residues: CASSLAGQGETQYF. Written as DNA, the CDR3 is TGCGCCAGCAGCTTGGCTGGACAGGGTGAGACCCAGTACTTC.

This chain connects TRBV18 to TRBJ1-5; the D gene is possibly TRBD1 (5 bases). Germline V gene data show CDR1 as KGHSH and CDR2 as LQKENI. CDR3 length: 14 residues. V lost 3 bases, J lost 4 bases, and 10 bases lay in between. The CDR3 DNA is TGTGCCAGCTCACCTTCAGGGCCGAATCAGCCCCAGCATTTT. Its translation is CASSPSGPNQPQHF.

The chain is built from TRBV21-1 and TRBJ2-1; TRBD1 is taken as the D call from the table, unchecked against the DNA. TRBV21-1 counts as a pseudogene. The CDR3 is made up of 16 amino acids. The CDR3 loop is CASSILSLSGSNEQFF. In DNA, the CDR3 is TGTGCCAGCAGCATTCTATCCCTTTCAGGTTCCAATGAGCAGTTCTTC.

The rearrangement joins TRBV27 to TRBJ2-7, with 7 nucleotides matching TRBD1. CDR3 length: 14 amino acids. With V trimmed by 4 bases and J by 3 bases, 6 bases remained unmatched. CDR1 and CDR2 (germline): MNHEY, SMNVEV (reference sequence). CDR3 nucleotides: TGTGCCAGCAGTTACCGGACAGGTATCTACGAGCAGTACTTC. Its translation is CASSYRTGIYEQYF.

The V call is TRBV28, the J call TRBJ2-7; D possibly uses TRBD1 or TRBD2 (5 bases each). Germline CDR1 is MDHEN and CDR2 is SYDVKM. Trimming took 1 base from V and 1 from J, leaving 11 bases between them. There are 15 residues in the CDR3. The CDR3 reads CASSLYGGPSYEQYF. The CDR3 DNA sequence: TGTGCCAGCAGTTTATATGGGGGACCTTCCTACGAGCAGTACTTC.

The chain couples TRBV20-1 to TRBJ2-1; 8 positions match TRBD2. J was trimmed by 10 bases and V by 4 bases; bases with no gene match: 3. Germline values: CDR1 DFQATT, CDR2 SNEGSKA (reference sequence). CDR3 size: 11 residues. DNA of the CDR3: TGCAGTGCTACTGCGGGAGGAGAGCAGTTCTTC. This codes for CSATAGGEQFF.

The CDR3 sequence: CASSFNPRQGNQPQHF. CDR3 sequence (DNA): TGTGCCAGCAGCTTCAATCCCAGACAGGGCAATCAGCCCCAGCATTTT. The chain links TRBV7-2 to TRBJ1-5, with D possibly being TRBD1 (6 bases). This CDR3 is 16 amino acids long. Germline V gene sequence: CDR1 SGHTA, CDR2 FQGNSA. V was cut by 3 bases and J by 2 bases, with 14 bases left in between.

On this clone itself: This sample includes further DNA sequences coding for the same CDR3. This chain links TRBV2 with TRBJ1-1; D is perhaps TRBD1 (5 bases). Per the germline V gene, CDR1 is SNHLY and CDR2 is FYNNEI. Trimming took off 4 bases at V and 4 bases at J, with 10 bases between the two ends. The CDR3 contains 13 residues. The CDR3 reads CASSGGLSTEAFF. In DNA, the CDR3 is TGTGCCAGCAGTGGGGGCCTGAGCACTGAAGCTTTCTTT.

The chain uses TRBV19 and TRBJ2-5, with 13 bases lining up with TRBD2. Losses at the gene ends were 5 bases for V and 3 bases for J; bases not matched to a gene: 3. Germline V CDR1 and CDR2: LNHDA, SQIVND (reference sequence). This CDR3 has 15 amino acids. CDR3 sequence: CASSAGTSGKETQYF. The DNA for the CDR3 is TGTGCCAGTAGTGCGGGGACTAGCGGGAAAGAGACCCAGTACTTC.

The chain couples TRBV19 to TRBJ2-5; 16 bases are shared with TRBD2. In germline, CDR1 is LNHDA, CDR2 SQIVND (reference sequence). CDR3 length: 19 residues. V was pared by 3 bases and J by 3 bases, with 10 bases of the junction left unmatched. DNA of the CDR3: TGTGCCAGTAGTATCCAGGGGCGCGGGACTAGCGGGAGGGAAGAGACCCAGTACTTC. It codes for CASSIQGRGTSGREETQYF.

The chain has TRBV6-5 and TRBJ2-1, with 13 bases aligning to TRBD2. CDR3 length: 15 residues. Per germline, CDR1 MNHEY and CDR2 SVGAGI. The V gene end was trimmed by 6 bases and the J gene end by 6 bases; junction bases not matched to a gene: 5. CDR3 region: CASSSGTSGINEQFF. The CDR3 coding sequence is TGTGCCAGCAGCTCCGGGACTAGCGGGATCAATGAGCAGTTCTTC.

The chain combines TRBV6-5 with TRBJ2-5; D remains ambiguous. The closer fit of TRBJ2-7 to the DNA end suggests the J call may be wrong. Germline V gene lookup returns CDR1 MNHEY and CDR2 SVGAGI. This CDR3 comprises 14 residues. CDR3 amino acids: CASSYSNPSGEQYF. The CDR3 DNA sequence: TGTGCCAGCAGTTACTCGAATCCTTCAGGCGAGCAGTACTTC.

The table lists this clone with a count of one. The chain couples TRBV7-3 to TRBJ2-7; D may be TRBD1 or TRBD2 (5 bases each). Trimming left V 2 bases short and J 6 bases short, with 11 bases between. The CDR3 length is 13 residues. Germline V gene data show CDR1 as SGHTA and CDR2 as FQGTGA. The CDR3 sequence: CASSLLGTGEQYF. The CDR3 DNA is TGTGCCAGCAGCTTATTGGGGACCGGCGAGCAGTACTTC.

The rearrangement joins TRBV7-2 to TRBJ1-6; D unclear. The V gene lost 1 base and the J gene lost 10 bases, with 8 bases spanning the gap. The CDR3 loop spans 13 amino acids. Germline CDR1 is SGHTA and CDR2 is FQGNSA. CDR3 sequence (DNA): TGTGCCAGCAGCTTAGGTCAGGTCTCACCCCTCCACTTT. Amino acids: CASSLGQVSPLHF.